This T cell receptor beta chain was documented in a study of cytomegalovirus exposure and HLA in healthy donors. The CDR3 sequence is 16 residues long. Germline V CDR1 and CDR2: LGHNA, YSLEER. V dropped 1 base and J dropped 4 bases, with 14 bases sitting between them. The study ran its PCR with 60 Vbeta and 13 Jbeta primers. Clones were sequenced by immunoSEQ multiplex PCR, and TCRdb holds only the in-frame ones, with some missing. Among 200,000 to 250,000 clones listed, 85% were seen once. The clonotype originates from a human donor in good health. What was sequenced was PBMCs. V is TRBV4-3 and J is TRBJ2-1; no firm D call. The CDR3, as DNA: TGCGCCAGCAGCCAAGGCTTATGGGCTGTTTACAATGAGCAGTTCTTC. Translating it yields CASSQGLWAVYNEQFF.